This record looks at one T cell receptor beta chain sequence and its context. This record comes from a study of CD8 T cells in Susac syndrome. An input of 0.5 to 1 ug of RNA was subjected to reverse transcription using random hexamers. It was immunoSEQ multiplex PCR that amplified TCR beta CDR3 across 54 Vbeta and 13 Jbeta. TCRdb fed the immunoSEQ multiplex PCR reads into MiXCR, producing one record per CDR3 protein. The repertoire consists of 150,000 to 200,000 distinct CDR3 sequences, with 90% to 95% occurring once and the leading ten covering 0.087%. In blood CD8+ and CD4+ T cells, TCR beta underwent sequencing. The germline V and J ends were trimmed by 5 bases and 8 bases, with 16 bases remaining between them. This CDR3 contains 14 residues. Per the germline V gene, CDR1 is GTSNPN and CDR2 is SVGIG (reference sequence).

The sample was CD4+ T cells from PBMCs. The chain employs TRBV30 and TRBJ1-6; D not certain. The clonotype comes from a human donor with Susac syndrome. The CDR3, as DNA: TGTGCCTGGTCCCACAAGGGATTGTATTCACCCCTCCACTTT. This translates into CAWSHKGLYSPLHF.